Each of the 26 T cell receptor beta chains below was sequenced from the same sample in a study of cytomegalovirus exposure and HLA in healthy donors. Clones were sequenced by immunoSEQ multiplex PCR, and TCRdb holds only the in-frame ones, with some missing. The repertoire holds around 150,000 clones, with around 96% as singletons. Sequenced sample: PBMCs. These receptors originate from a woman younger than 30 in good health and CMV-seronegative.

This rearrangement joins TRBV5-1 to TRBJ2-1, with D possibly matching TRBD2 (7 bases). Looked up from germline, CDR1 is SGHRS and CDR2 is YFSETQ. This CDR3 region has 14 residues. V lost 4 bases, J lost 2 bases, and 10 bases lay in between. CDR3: CASSGGAAYNEQFF. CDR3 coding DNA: TGCGCCAGCAGCGGGGGGGCCGCCTACAATGAGCAGTTCTTC.

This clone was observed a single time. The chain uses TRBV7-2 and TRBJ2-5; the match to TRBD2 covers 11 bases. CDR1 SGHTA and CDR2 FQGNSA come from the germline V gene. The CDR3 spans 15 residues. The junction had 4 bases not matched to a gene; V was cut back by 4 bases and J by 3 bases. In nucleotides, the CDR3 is TGTGCCAGCAGCTCGCGTAGCGGGGGGGAAGAGACCCAGTACTTC. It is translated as CASSSRSGGEETQYF.

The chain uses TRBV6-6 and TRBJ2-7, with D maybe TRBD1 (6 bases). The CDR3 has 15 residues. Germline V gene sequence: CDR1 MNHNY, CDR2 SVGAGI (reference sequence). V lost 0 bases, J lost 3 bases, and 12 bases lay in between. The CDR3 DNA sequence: TGTGCCAGCAGTTACTCGCAGGGGCACGTCTACGAGCAGTACTTC. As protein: CASSYSQGHVYEQYF.

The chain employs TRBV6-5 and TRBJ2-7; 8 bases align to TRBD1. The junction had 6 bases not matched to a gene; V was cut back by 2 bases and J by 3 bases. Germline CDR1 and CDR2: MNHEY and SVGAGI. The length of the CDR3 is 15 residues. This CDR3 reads CASSYAGTGGYEQYF. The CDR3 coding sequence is TGTGCCAGCAGTTACGCCGGGACAGGTGGCTACGAGCAGTACTTC.

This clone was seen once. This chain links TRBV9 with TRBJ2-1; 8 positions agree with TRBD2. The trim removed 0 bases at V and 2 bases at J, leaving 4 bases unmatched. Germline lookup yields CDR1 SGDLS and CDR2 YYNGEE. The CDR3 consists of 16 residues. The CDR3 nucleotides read TGTGCCAGCAGCGTAGGAAACGGGGGGGCCTACAATGAGCAGTTCTTC. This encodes CASSVGNGGAYNEQFF.

CDR3 protein: CASSVAGTVNEKLFF. The DNA of the CDR3 is TGTGCCAGCAGCGTAGCCGGGACAGTTAATGAAAAACTGTTTTTT. The chain carries TRBV9 and TRBJ1-4; 7 nucleotides line up with TRBD1. This CDR3 is 15 amino acids long. Germline V lookup: CDR1 SGDLS, CDR2 YYNGEE. J was trimmed by 4 bases and V by 0 bases; bases with no gene match: 3.

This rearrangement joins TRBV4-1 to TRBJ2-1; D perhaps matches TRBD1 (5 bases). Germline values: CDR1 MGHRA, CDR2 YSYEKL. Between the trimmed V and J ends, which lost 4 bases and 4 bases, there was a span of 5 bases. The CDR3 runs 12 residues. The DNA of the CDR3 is TGCGCCAGCAGCCCAGGGTACAATGAGCAGTTCTTC. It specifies CASSPGYNEQFF.

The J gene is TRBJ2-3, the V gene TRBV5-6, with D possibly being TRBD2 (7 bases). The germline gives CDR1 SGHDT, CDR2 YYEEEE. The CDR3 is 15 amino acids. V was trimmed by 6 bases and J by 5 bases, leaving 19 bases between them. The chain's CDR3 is CASTSHAGALDTQYF. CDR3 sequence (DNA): TGTGCCAGCACCTCGCACGCGGGGGCTTTAGATACGCAGTATTTT. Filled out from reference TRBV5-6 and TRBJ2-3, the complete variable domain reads DAGVTQSPTHLIKTRGQQVTLRCSPKSGHDTVSWYQQALGQGPQFIFQYYEEEERQRGNFPDRFSGHQFPNYSSELNVNALLLGDSALYLCASTSHAGALDTQYFGPGTRLTVL.

CDR3 in amino acids: CASRPGQAWNSPLHF. CDR3 DNA sequence: TGTGCCAGCAGACCTGGACAGGCTTGGAATTCACCCCTCCACTTT. This chain joins TRBV6-5 and TRBJ1-6, with 7 bases lining up with TRBD1. The CDR3 length is 15 residues. The trim removed 6 bases at V and 7 bases at J, leaving 9 bases unmatched. The germline gives CDR1 MNHEY, CDR2 SVGAGI.

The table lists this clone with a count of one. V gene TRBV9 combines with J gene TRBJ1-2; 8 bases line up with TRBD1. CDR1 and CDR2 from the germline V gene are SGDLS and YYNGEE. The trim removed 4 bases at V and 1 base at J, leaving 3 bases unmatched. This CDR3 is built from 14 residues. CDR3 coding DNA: TGTGCCAGCAGCCCGACAGGGGTTAACTATGGCTACACCTTC. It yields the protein CASSPTGVNYGYTF.

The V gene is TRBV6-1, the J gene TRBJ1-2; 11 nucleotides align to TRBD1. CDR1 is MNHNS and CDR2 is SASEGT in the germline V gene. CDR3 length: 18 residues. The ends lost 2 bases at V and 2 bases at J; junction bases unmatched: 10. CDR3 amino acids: CASSEFGTGGIGNYGYTF. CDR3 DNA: TGTGCCAGCAGTGAATTCGGGACAGGGGGAATTGGGAACTATGGCTACACCTTC.

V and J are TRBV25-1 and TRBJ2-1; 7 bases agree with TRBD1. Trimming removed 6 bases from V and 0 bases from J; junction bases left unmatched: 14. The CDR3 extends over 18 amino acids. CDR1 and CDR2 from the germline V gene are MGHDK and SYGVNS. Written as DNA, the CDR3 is TGTGCCAGCAGGGCGACAGGGCGAAGGAAGAGCTCCTACAATGAGCAGTTCTTC. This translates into CASRATGRRKSSYNEQFF.

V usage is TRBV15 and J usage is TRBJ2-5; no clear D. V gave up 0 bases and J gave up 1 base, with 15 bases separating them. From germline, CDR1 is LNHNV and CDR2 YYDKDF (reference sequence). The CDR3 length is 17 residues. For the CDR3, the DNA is TGTGCCACCAGCAGAGATATGGAGACGGTTATCCAAGAGACCCAGTACTTC. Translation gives CATSRDMETVIQETQYF.

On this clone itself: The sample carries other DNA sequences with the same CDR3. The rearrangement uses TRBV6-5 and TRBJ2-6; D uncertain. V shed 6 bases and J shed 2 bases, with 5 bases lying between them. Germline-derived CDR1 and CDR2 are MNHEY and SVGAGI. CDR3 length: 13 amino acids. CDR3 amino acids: CASRLTGANVLTF. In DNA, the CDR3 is TGTGCCAGCAGATTAACTGGGGCCAACGTCCTGACTTTC.

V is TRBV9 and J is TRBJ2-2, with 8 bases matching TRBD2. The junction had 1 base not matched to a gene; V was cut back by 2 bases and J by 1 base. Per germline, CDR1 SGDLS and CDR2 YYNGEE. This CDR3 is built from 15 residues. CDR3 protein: CASSVRGENTGELFF. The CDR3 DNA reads TGTGCCAGCAGCGTGCGGGGGGAGAACACCGGGGAGCTGTTTTTT.

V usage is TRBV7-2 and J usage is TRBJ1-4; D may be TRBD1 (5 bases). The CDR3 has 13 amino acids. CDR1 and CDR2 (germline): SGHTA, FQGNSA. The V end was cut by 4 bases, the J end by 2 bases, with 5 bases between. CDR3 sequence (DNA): TGTGCCAGCAGCTGGGGCACTAATGAAAAACTGTTTTTT. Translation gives CASSWGTNEKLFF.

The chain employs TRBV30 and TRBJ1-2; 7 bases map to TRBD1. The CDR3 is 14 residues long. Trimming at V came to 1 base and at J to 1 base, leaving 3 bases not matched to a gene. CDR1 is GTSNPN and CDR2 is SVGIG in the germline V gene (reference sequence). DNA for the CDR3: TGTGCCTGGAGTGGGACAGGTTTTAACTATGGCTACACCTTC. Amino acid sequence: CAWSGTGFNYGYTF.

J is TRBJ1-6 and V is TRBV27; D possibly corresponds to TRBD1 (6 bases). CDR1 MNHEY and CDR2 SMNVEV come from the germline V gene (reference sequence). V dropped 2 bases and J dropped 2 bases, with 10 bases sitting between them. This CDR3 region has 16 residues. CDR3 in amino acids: CASSLLRDTYNSPLHF. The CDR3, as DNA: TGTGCCAGCAGTTTACTTCGGGACACCTATAATTCACCCCTCCACTTT.

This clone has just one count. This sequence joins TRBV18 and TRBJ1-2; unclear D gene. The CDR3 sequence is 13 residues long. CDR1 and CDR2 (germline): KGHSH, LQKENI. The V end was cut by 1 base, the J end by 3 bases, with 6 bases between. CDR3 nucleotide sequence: TGTGCCAGCTCACCACAGGGAGACTATGGCTACACCTTC. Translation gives CASSPQGDYGYTF.

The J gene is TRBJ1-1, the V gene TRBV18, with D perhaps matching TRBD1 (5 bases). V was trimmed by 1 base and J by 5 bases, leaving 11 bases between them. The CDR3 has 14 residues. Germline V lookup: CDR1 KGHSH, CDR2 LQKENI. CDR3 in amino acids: CASSPRREGTEAFF. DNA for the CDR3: TGTGCCAGCTCACCACGCAGGGAGGGGACTGAAGCTTTCTTT.

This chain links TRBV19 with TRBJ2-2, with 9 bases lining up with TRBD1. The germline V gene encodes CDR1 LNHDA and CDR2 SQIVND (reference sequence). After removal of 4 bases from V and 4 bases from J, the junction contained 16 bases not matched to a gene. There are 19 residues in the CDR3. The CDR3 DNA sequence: TGTGCCAGTAGTACCCGGGACAGGGCGGCGGATAGGGGCACCGGGGAGCTGTTTTTT. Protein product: CASSTRDRAADRGTGELFF.

The CDR3 is CASSGERGGEGQPQHF. The CDR3 DNA reads as TGTGCCAGCAGCGGAGAGCGGGGGGGCGAGGGTCAGCCCCAGCATTTT. The chain combines TRBV2 with TRBJ1-5, with TRBD1 as a possible D gene (6 bases). V lost 6 bases and J 6 bases, leaving 21 bases between the germline ends. The CDR3 totals 16 residues. Looked up from germline, CDR1 is SNHLY and CDR2 is FYNNEI.

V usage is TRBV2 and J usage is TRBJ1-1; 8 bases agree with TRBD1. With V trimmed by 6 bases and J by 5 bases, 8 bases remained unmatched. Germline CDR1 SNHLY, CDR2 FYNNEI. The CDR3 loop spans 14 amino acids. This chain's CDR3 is CASRTGQGWTEAFF. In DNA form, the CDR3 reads TGTGCCAGCAGAACCGGACAGGGTTGGACTGAAGCTTTCTTT.

This chain's CDR3 is CASSQGIANYGYTF. Written as DNA, the CDR3 is TGTGCCAGTTCACAGGGGATAGCTAACTATGGCTACACCTTC. V gene TRBV19 combines with J gene TRBJ1-2; the match to TRBD1 covers 7 bases. Germline values: CDR1 LNHDA, CDR2 SQIVND (reference sequence). This CDR3 is built from 14 residues. J lost 0 bases, V lost 8 bases, and 6 bases had no gene match.

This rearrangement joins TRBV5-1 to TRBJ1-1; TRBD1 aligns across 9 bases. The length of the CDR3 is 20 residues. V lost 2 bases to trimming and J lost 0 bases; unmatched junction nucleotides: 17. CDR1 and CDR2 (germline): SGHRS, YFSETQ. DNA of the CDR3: TGCGCCAGCAGCTTCCGGGACAGGGACGGCAGTCCCATCATGAACACTGAAGCTTTCTTT. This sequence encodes CASSFRDRDGSPIMNTEAFF.

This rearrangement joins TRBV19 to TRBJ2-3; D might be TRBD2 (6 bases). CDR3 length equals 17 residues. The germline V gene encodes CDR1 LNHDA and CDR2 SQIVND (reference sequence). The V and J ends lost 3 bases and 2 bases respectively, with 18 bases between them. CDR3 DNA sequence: TGTGCCAGTAGTATCAGGGCGGGCGGGGAGGTCACAGATACGCAGTATTTT. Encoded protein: CASSIRAGGEVTDTQYF. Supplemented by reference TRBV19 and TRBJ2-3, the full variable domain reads DGGITQSPKYLFRKEGQNVTLSCEQNLNHDAMYWYRQDPGQGLRLIYYSQIVNDFQKGDIAEGYSVSREKKESFPLTVTSAQKNPTAFYLCASSIRAGGEVTDTQYFGPGTRLTVL.